Following are 9 T cell receptor beta chains from one sample sequenced in a study of T-cell reconstitution after alpha-beta-depleted transplantation in children. Molecular barcoding with unique molecular identifiers was used for the TCRbeta library. TCRdb re-called the PCR reads through MiXCR, storing one row per CDR3 protein. The data show fewer than 550,000 distinct CDR3 sequences, 9.5% to 12% seen once. This specimen was PBMCs, mostly from graft donor cells, taken 180 days after TCRalphabeta/CD19-depleted stem cell transplant. Every receptor here comes from a female patient aged 2-10 years who had a stem cell transplant for aplastic anemia, so the T cells may come from the graft donor.

The chain employs TRBV7-2 and TRBJ2-2; TRBD2 might be the D (6 bases). Germline lookup yields CDR1 SGHTA and CDR2 FQGNSA. The CDR3 consists of 13 residues. V was pared by 5 bases and J by 10 bases, with 14 bases between. The CDR3 sequence is CASSPLRDSELFF. The DNA for the CDR3 is TGTGCCAGCAGCCCCCTTCGGGACTCGGAGCTGTTTTTT.

The CDR3 spells CASSLEDFNTDTQYF. In nucleotides, the CDR3 is TGCGCCAGCAGCTTGGAGGACTTCAACACAGATACGCAGTATTTT. The chain carries TRBV5-1 and TRBJ2-3, with D perhaps matching TRBD2 (5 bases). Trimming cost V 0 bases and J 2 bases, with 10 bases left between them. This CDR3 region has 15 residues. Germline V gene lookup returns CDR1 SGHRS and CDR2 YFSETQ.

The chain joins TRBV29-1 to TRBJ2-1; TRBD1 aligns across 11 bases. Germline loops: CDR1 SQVTM, CDR2 ANQGSEA. This CDR3 comprises 14 residues. The V segment lost 7 bases and the J segment 3 bases; nucleotides outside the gene matches: 5. The CDR3 reads CSAGGTGGYNEQFF. The CDR3 DNA reads TGCAGCGCTGGGGGGACAGGGGGCTACAATGAGCAGTTCTTC.

This clonotype was counted between two and nine times. The rearrangement joins TRBV25-1 to TRBJ2-7, with 9 bases that match TRBD1. From germline, CDR1 is MGHDK and CDR2 SYGVNS. The length of the CDR3 is 16 residues. V gave up 2 bases and J gave up 4 bases; unmatched junction bases: 9. The CDR3 DNA reads TGTGCCAGCAGTGAAAACCTGGGACAGGGTATTTACGAGCAGTACTTC. Its translation: CASSENLGQGIYEQYF.

The table lists this clonotype with a few counts. The chain recombines TRBV14 with TRBJ2-1, with 13 bases aligning to TRBD2. The CDR3 has 18 amino acids. Trimming cost V 1 base and J 1 base; bases outside gene matches: 4. Per germline, CDR1 SGHDN and CDR2 FVKESK. The CDR3 bases are TGTGCCAGCAGCCAAGTACTAGCGGGAGGGCCATCCTACAATGAGCAGTTCTTC. Translation gives CASSQVLAGGPSYNEQFF.

The V gene is TRBV7-2, the J gene TRBJ1-5, with D possibly matching TRBD1 (6 bases). In germline, CDR1 is SGHTA, CDR2 FQGNSA. The CDR3 consists of 15 residues. Trimming cost V 5 bases and J 7 bases, with 18 bases left between them. The CDR3 spells CASSTRGERGQPQHF. DNA of the CDR3: TGTGCCAGCAGCACTAGGGGGGAACGGGGCCAGCCCCAGCATTTT.

The CDR3: CASRLPGLDGYTQYF. The CDR3 DNA follows: TGTGCAAGCCGATTACCGGGACTAGACGGCTATACGCAGTATTTT. V is TRBV7-2 and J is TRBJ2-3; TRBD2 matches 8 bases. The CDR3 covers 15 residues. Per germline, CDR1 SGHTA and CDR2 FQGNSA.

This chain joins TRBV5-1 and TRBJ1-1, with unresolved D. The CDR3 runs 17 residues. Germline lookup yields CDR1 SGHRS and CDR2 YFSETQ. Between the trimmed V and J ends, which lost 0 bases and 1 base, there was a span of 16 bases. The CDR3 protein is CASSLAKLWEENTEAFF. The CDR3 DNA reads as TGCGCCAGCAGCTTGGCCAAACTCTGGGAGGAGAACACTGAAGCTTTCTTT.

This sequence joins TRBV27 and TRBJ2-7; 7 bases fit TRBD2. The length of the CDR3 is 16 residues. Germline V gives CDR1 MNHEY, CDR2 SMNVEV (reference sequence). The V and J ends lost 8 bases and 4 bases, in that order; junction bases with no gene match: 17. The CDR3: CASAPLPWAGGYEQYF. CDR3 nucleotides: TGTGCCAGCGCGCCCCTTCCGTGGGCCGGGGGGTACGAGCAGTACTTC.